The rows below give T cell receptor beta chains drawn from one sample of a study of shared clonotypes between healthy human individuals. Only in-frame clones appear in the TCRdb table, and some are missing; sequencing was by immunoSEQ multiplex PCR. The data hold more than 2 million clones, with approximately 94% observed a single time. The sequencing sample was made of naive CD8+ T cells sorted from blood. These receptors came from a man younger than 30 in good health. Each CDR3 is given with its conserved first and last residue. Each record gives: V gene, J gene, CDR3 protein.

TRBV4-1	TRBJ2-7	CASSQNIGHEQYF
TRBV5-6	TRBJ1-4	CASSLGGQLNEKLFF
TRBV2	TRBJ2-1	CASSPETGVDKYNEQFF
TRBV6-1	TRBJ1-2	CASSDGTYRYGYTF
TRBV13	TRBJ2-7	CASSFAGGRYEQYF
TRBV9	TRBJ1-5	CASSVGAGSQPQHF
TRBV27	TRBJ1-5	CASRQGTSHQPQHF
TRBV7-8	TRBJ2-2	CASSTRLAGVTGELFF
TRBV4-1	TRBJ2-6	CASSLAGDGANVLTF
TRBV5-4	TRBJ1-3	CASSGTGQVYGNTIYF
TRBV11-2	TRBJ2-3	CASSPLPRGGDTQYF
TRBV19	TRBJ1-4	CASSITGTSGREKLFF
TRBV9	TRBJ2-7	CASSVASAYEQYF
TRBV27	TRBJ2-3	CASSWASDGTDTQYF
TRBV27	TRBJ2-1	CASSLLAGVSYNEQFF
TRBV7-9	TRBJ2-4	CASSLGGGPNIQYF
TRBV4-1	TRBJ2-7	CASSQTGQPYEQYF
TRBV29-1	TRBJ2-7	CSAGTVYEQYF
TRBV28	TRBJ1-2	CASSLFRDRGIGYTF
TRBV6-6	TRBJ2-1	CASSYSWELAGEEQFF
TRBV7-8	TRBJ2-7	CASSLGQGPSYEQYF
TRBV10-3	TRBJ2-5	CAISERGMGETQYF
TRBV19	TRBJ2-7	CASSSQSTEQYF
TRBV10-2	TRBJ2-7	CASKQGEQYF
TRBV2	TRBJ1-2	CASSGGGNGYTF
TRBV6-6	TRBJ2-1	CASSYVGGPYNEQFF